These T cell receptor beta chains were read from a single sample in a study of cytomegalovirus exposure and HLA in healthy donors. Clones were read by immunoSEQ multiplex PCR, and TCRdb kept only the in-frame ones, dropping some. The repertoire includes about 97,000 clones, roughly two thirds of them detected once, and 3.5% to 4.5% sits in the top ten. Sequencing was carried out using PBMCs. The receptors here all came from a man in his forties or fifties in good health and CMV-seronegative. CDR3s include the opening cysteine and the closing phenylalanine or tryptophan. The order of the fields is CDR3 DNA, CDR3 protein, V gene, J gene, clone size, D gene. The D gene is left open where the match is weak. Part of the rows lack a size; the others show once, few, many or a class for expanded clones.

TGTGCCAGCAGCTTAACAGGGTGGGATGCTTTCTTT	CASSLTGWDAFF	TRBV7-2	TRBJ1-1	few	NA
TGTGCCAGCAAGGAGGGGGGGCTTAGCGAGCAGTACTTC	CASKEGGLSEQYF	TRBV28	TRBJ2-7	few	NA
TGTGCCAGTAGGGGGACAGAACAAGAGACCCAGTACTTC	CASRGTEQETQYF	TRBV19	TRBJ2-5	NA	TRBD1
TGTGCCAGCAGTTGGACAGGGAGGGCCCATGGCTACACCTTC	CASSWTGRAHGYTF	TRBV27	TRBJ1-2	NA	TRBD1
TGCGCCAGCAGGTTGGGACAGGATTCATACGAGCAGTACTTC	CASRLGQDSYEQYF	TRBV5-1	TRBJ2-7	NA	TRBD1
TGTGCCAGCTCACCTCAGGGGGTAGAGGGCTACACCTTC	CASSPQGVEGYTF	TRBV18	TRBJ1-2	NA	TRBD1
TGTGCCATCAGGGACCGGGAAACTAATGAAAAACTGTTTTTT	CAIRDRETNEKLFF	TRBV10-3	TRBJ1-4	NA	NA
TGTGCCAGCAGTGATAGGTGGGGGCGAGGGGAGACCCAGTACTTC	CASSDRWGRGETQYF	TRBV2	TRBJ2-5	NA	NA
TGTGCCAGCAGGCCCATCGGACTAGCAGAGACCCAGTACTTC	CASRPIGLAETQYF	TRBV28	TRBJ2-5	NA	TRBD2
TGTGCCAGCAGCTGGGCCCCTTATAGCAATCAGCCCCAGCATTTT	CASSWAPYSNQPQHF	TRBV5-8	TRBJ1-5	NA	NA
TGCAGCGTTGGAAGCAGGGGAACCTCCTACGAGCAGTACTTC	CSVGSRGTSYEQYF	TRBV29-1	TRBJ2-7	NA	NA
TGTGCCAGCAGTTATGGTCAGACTAGCCACACAGATACGCAGTATTTT	CASSYGQTSHTDTQYF	TRBV6-5	TRBJ2-3	few	TRBD2
TGTGCCAGCAGCCGGACAGGGGCATATGGCTACACCTTC	CASSRTGAYGYTF	TRBV28	TRBJ1-2	NA	TRBD1
TGTGCCAGAACTATGACAAGCGGGGATGGGAATGAAAAACTGTTTTTT	CARTMTSGDGNEKLFF	TRBV2	TRBJ1-4	NA	NA
TGTGCCAGCTCACCAGTATCCCAGGGGGCTTTCGGAAACACCATATATTTT	CASSPVSQGAFGNTIYF	TRBV18	TRBJ1-3	few	TRBD1
TGTGCCAGTAGTATGGCCCACAGCGGGGAGCTGTTTTTT	CASSMAHSGELFF	TRBV19	TRBJ2-2	NA	NA
TGCGCCAGCAGCCCCTTACAGGGGGTGGTCGCTGAAGCTTTCTTT	CASSPLQGVVAEAFF	TRBV4-1	TRBJ1-1	NA	TRBD1
TGTGCCAGCAGCCAAAGGGCTTGGTCACAGGGCCGGAGCACAGATACGCAGTATTTT	CASSQRAWSQGRSTDTQYF	TRBV7-9	TRBJ2-3	NA	NA
TGCAGTGGACAGGGGGCTCGCGAGCAGTACTTC	CSGQGAREQYF	TRBV20-1	TRBJ2-7	NA	TRBD1
TGTGCCACCGAGGGACAGGGTGTCTATGGCTACACCTTC	CATEGQGVYGYTF	TRBV6-5	TRBJ1-2	NA	TRBD1
TGTGCCAGCAGCCAGGAATCAGGGGGCTGGGGCTACACCTTC	CASSQESGGWGYTF	TRBV4-2	TRBJ1-2	NA	TRBD1
TGTGCCAGCAGCACCCCGGACAGGGAGGACGGGGAGCTGTTTTTT	CASSTPDREDGELFF	TRBV7-9	TRBJ2-2	NA	TRBD1
TGTGCCAGCAGCCCCTCGGGGAGGACAGATACGCAGTATTTT	CASSPSGRTDTQYF	TRBV25-1	TRBJ2-3	once	NA
TGTGCCAGCTCACCAGGGAGTAGACTCTCTGGGGCCAACGTCCTGACTTTC	CASSPGSRLSGANVLTF	TRBV18	TRBJ2-6	NA	NA
TGTGCCAGCAGCTTACTGGGGCGTGGTGAAAAACTGTTTTTT	CASSLLGRGEKLFF	TRBV7-6	TRBJ1-4	once	NA
TGTGCCACCTTAGTAAGGACTAGCGGATCGAGCTCCTACGAGCAGTACTTC	CATLVRTSGSSSYEQYF	TRBV21-1	TRBJ2-7	few	NA
TGTGCCAGCAGCGTAGATCAGGGGGGCTATGGCTACACCTTC	CASSVDQGGYGYTF	TRBV9	TRBJ1-2	few	TRBD1
TGTGCCAGCAGCACCAGTGGACAGGGATTGATAAACACTGAAGCTTTCTTT	CASSTSGQGLINTEAFF	TRBV7-8	TRBJ1-1	NA	TRBD1
TGTGCCAGCAGCTTGACAGGGCACTACGAGCAGTACTTC	CASSLTGHYEQYF	TRBV5-4	TRBJ2-7	NA	NA
TGTGCCAGCAGTTACTCCTACAGGGAGAGTCAGCCCCAGCATTTT	CASSYSYRESQPQHF	TRBV6-5	TRBJ1-5	once	NA
TGCGCCAGCAGCCAAACGGAGCTGGTAGGGGCATATGAGCAGTACTTC	CASSQTELVGAYEQYF	TRBV4-1	TRBJ2-7	NA	NA
TGTGCCAGCAGCTTAAGACAGATGAACACTGAAGCTTTCTTT	CASSLRQMNTEAFF	TRBV11-2	TRBJ1-1	NA	NA
TGTGCCAGCAGTGCAGGCACAGCCTCCTACAATGAGCAGTTCTTC	CASSAGTASYNEQFF	TRBV6-4	TRBJ2-1	NA	NA
TGTGCCAGCAGCTTGTTCCCCCGGGGGGCTTCTCCCTACAATGAGCAGTTCTTC	CASSLFPRGASPYNEQFF	TRBV5-4	TRBJ2-1	once	NA
TGTGCCAGCAGTGGCCGACCAGGACATACCGTAGAGGCTTTCTTT	CASSGRPGHTVEAFF	TRBV2	TRBJ1-1	once	NA
TGTGCCAGTAGTTTTGGACAGGGTCGGAATCAGCCCCAGCATTTT	CASSFGQGRNQPQHF	TRBV19	TRBJ1-5	NA	TRBD1
TGCGCCAGCAGCCAAGTTAGGGAGGGCTATGGCTACACCTTC	CASSQVREGYGYTF	TRBV4-1	TRBJ1-2	NA	NA
TGTGCCAGCAGCACCCGACAGGGGGTAACCTACGAGCAGTACTTC	CASSTRQGVTYEQYF	TRBV7-9	TRBJ2-7	NA	TRBD1
TGTGCCAGCAGCTTATGGGGACAGGGAGATTCACCCCTCCACTTT	CASSLWGQGDSPLHF	TRBV7-8	TRBJ1-6	NA	TRBD1
TGTGCCAGCAGCCGGACAGGGGGGATTTACGAGCAGTACTTC	CASSRTGGIYEQYF	TRBV7-8	TRBJ2-7	many	TRBD1
TGTGCCAGCAGCTTCAGCGGGAGCTACAATGAGCAGTTCTTC	CASSFSGSYNEQFF	TRBV7-6	TRBJ2-1	NA	TRBD2
TGTGCCAGCAGCTACCTGCTAGCCAATTACGAGCAGTACTTC	CASSYLLANYEQYF	TRBV7-2	TRBJ2-7	NA	NA
TGTGCCAGCAGAGTTCTACAGGGAAACTCACCCCTCCACTTT	CASRVLQGNSPLHF	TRBV27	TRBJ1-6	NA	NA
TGTGCCAGCAGCTTAGGGACAGGGGTCTACAATGAGCAGTTCTTC	CASSLGTGVYNEQFF	TRBV13	TRBJ2-1	NA	TRBD1
TGCGCCAGCAGCCCGGACAGGGGATTTCCTGTAAATGAGCAGTTCTTC	CASSPDRGFPVNEQFF	TRBV5-1	TRBJ2-1	NA	TRBD1
TGTGCCAGCTCACTCGGGACTGGAGGTGATACGCAGTATTTT	CASSLGTGGDTQYF	TRBV18	TRBJ2-3	NA	NA
TGTGCCAGCAGCTCGGGACTAGCGGGGGCCACCGGGGAGCTGTTTTTT	CASSSGLAGATGELFF	TRBV5-4	TRBJ2-2	NA	TRBD2
TGTGCCAGCAGCCTAAACTACGAGCAGTACTTC	CASSLNYEQYF	TRBV7-2	TRBJ2-7	NA	NA
TGTGCCATCAGTCGGGACAGGAATACAGATACGCAGTATTTT	CAISRDRNTDTQYF	TRBV10-3	TRBJ2-3	NA	TRBD1
TGTGCCAGCAGTTACCTGAACGAAGGTCGGCGGTATGGCTACACCTTC	CASSYLNEGRRYGYTF	TRBV6-5	TRBJ1-2	NA	NA
TGTGCCAGCTCACCGCGGACAGGGAGGGGTAACTCCTACGAGCAGTACTTC	CASSPRTGRGNSYEQYF	TRBV18	TRBJ2-7	NA	NA
TGTGCCAGCAGCTTACGCGGGTATCAGCCCCAGCATTTT	CASSLRGYQPQHF	TRBV7-2	TRBJ1-5	NA	NA
TGTGCCAGCAGGACGACAGGGTTGCCAGATACGCAGTATTTT	CASRTTGLPDTQYF	TRBV13	TRBJ2-3	many	TRBD1
TGTGCCAGCAGAGTAACAGGGGAGCAAGAGACCCAGTACTTC	CASRVTGEQETQYF	TRBV6-5	TRBJ2-5	NA	TRBD1